The following is a T cell receptor (beta chain) sequence with its context. What it binds is unknown. Other DNA variants within this sample encode the same CDR3. This sample was taken from a study of shared clonotypes between healthy human individuals. Overall study context: Two women and a few men aged 18 to 49 served as donors. General observations from the study: With few donors, the genetic and exposure-history diversity represented was limited.

Each of the donors was a healthy adult who was HIV-negative and had not had a recent acute infection or vaccination. Trimming pared 3 bases from V and 6 bases from J, leaving 4 bases between. This CDR3 has 11 residues. The germline V gene has CDR1 LNHDA and CDR2 SQIVND (reference sequence). Original handling: Filtering differed for immunoSEQ, which gave only junction sequences without quality scores. TCRdb's table, derived via immunoSEQ multiplex PCR, lists solely in-frame clones and lacks some. V and J calls and clone size come straight from that table; D and trimming were deduced from the DNA. This table holds 400,000 to 600,000 clones, 75% to 80% found once.

The source material was PBMCs. This receptor was identified in a woman in her thirties or forties in good health. Some clones in this sample may be carry-over from other donors' samples. The chain carries TRBV19 and TRBJ2-3; no definite D call. CDR3 in amino acids: CASSIGDTQYF. CDR3 sequence (DNA): TGTGCCAGTAGTATTGGTGATACGCAGTATTTT.